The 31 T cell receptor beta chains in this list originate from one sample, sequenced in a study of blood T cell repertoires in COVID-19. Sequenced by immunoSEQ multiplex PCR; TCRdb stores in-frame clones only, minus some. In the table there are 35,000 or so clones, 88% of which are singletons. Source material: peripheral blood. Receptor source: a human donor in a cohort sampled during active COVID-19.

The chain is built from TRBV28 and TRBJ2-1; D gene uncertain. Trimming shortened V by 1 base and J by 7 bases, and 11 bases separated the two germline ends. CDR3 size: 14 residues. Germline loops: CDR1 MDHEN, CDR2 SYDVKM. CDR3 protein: CASSLLLVKNEQFF. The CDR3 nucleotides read TGTGCCAGCAGTTTATTATTAGTTAAAAATGAGCAGTTCTTC.

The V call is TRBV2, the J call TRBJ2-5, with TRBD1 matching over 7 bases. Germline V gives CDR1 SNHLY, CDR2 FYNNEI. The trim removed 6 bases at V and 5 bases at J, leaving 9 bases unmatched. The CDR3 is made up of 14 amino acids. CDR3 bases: TGTGCCAGCAGAAAACAGGGGTTAGGTGAGACCCAGTACTTC. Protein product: CASRKQGLGETQYF.

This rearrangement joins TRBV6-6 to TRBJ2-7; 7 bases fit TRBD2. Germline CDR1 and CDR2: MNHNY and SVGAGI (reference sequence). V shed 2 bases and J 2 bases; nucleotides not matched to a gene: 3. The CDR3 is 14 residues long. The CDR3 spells CASSYGGGAYEQYF. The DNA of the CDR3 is TGTGCCAGCAGTTACGGCGGGGGAGCCTACGAGCAGTACTTC.

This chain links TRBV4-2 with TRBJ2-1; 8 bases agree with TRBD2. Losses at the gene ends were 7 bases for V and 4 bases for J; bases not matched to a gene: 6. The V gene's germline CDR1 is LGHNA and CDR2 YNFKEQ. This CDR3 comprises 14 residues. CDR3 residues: CASTPAGGYNEQFF. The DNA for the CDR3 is TGTGCCAGCACCCCGGCGGGGGGTTACAATGAGCAGTTCTTC.

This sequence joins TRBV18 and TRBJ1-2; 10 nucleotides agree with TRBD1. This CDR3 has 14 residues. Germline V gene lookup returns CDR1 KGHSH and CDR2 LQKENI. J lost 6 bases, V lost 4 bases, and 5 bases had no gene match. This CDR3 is CASSQKGTGDGYTF. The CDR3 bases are TGTGCCAGCTCACAAAAGGGGACAGGGGATGGCTACACCTTC.

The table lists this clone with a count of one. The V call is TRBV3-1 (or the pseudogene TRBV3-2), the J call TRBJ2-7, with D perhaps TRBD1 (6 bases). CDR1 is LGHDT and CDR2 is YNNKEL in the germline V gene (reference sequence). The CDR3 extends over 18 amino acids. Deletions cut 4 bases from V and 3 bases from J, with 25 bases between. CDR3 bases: TGTGCCAGCAGCCCACAACCAGGGGACGTCGCCGGACTCTACGAGCAGTACTTC. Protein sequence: CASSPQPGDVAGLYEQYF.

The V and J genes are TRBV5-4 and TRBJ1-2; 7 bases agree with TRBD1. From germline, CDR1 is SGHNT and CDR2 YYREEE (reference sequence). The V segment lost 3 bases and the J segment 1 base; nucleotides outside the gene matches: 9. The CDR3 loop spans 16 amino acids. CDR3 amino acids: CASSSKGTELNYGYTF. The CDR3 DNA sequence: TGTGCCAGCAGCTCGAAGGGGACAGAACTTAACTATGGCTACACCTTC.

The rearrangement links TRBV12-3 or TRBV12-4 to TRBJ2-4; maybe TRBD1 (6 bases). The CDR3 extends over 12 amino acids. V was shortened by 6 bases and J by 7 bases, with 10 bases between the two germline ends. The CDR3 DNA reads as TGTGCCAGCAGCCCAGGGGTTAACATTCAGTACTTC. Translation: CASSPGVNIQYF.

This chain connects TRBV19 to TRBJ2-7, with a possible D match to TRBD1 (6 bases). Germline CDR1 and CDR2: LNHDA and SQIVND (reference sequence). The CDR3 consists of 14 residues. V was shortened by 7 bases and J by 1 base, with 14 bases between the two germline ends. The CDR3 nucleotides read TGTGCCAGTAAGGTCGGGACATCATCCTACGAGCAGTACTTC. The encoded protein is CASKVGTSSYEQYF.

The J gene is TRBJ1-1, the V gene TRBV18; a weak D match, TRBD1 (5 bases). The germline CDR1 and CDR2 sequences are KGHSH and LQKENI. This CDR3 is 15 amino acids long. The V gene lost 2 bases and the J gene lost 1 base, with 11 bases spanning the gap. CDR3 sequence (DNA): TGTGCCAGCTCACCAGTGACAGACTCGAACACTGAAGCTTTCTTT. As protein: CASSPVTDSNTEAFF. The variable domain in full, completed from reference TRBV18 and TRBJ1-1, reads NAGVMQNPRHLVRRRGQEARLRCSPMKGHSHVYWYRQLPEEGLKFMVYLQKENIIDESGMPKERFSAEFPKEGPSILRIQQVVRGDSAAYFCASSPVTDSNTEAFFGQGTRLTVV.

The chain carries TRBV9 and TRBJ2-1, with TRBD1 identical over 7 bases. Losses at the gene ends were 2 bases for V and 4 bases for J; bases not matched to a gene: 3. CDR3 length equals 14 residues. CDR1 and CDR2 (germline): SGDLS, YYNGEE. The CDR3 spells CASSVDRQYNEQFF. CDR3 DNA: TGTGCCAGCAGCGTGGACAGGCAATACAATGAGCAGTTCTTC.

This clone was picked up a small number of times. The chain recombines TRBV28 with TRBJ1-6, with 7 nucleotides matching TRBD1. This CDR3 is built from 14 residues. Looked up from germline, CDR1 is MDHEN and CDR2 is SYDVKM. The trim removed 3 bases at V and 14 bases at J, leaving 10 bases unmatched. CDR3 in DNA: TGTGCCAGCAGTTTGCTGACAGGGTCGGTTACCCTCCACTTT. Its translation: CASSLLTGSVTLHF.

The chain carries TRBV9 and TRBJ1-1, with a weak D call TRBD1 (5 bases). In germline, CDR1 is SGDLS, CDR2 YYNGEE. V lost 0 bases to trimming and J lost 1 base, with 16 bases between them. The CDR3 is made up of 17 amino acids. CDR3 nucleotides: TGTGCCAGCAGCGTAGAGGGTCGGCAGGGTCGGAACACTGAAGCTTTCTTT. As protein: CASSVEGRQGRNTEAFF.

The CDR3 loop is CASSTGANNYGYTF. DNA for the CDR3: TGCGCCAGCAGCACAGGGGCCAACAACTATGGCTACACCTTC. This chain connects TRBV5-1 to TRBJ1-2; 7 positions agree with TRBD1. The CDR3 has 14 amino acids. CDR1 and CDR2 from the germline V gene are SGHRS and YFSETQ. The trim removed 4 bases at V and 2 bases at J, leaving 5 bases unmatched.

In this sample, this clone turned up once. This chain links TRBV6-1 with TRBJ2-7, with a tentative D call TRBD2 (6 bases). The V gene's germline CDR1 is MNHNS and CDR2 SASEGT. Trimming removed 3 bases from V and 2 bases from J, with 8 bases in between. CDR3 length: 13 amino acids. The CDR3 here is CASSDREAYEQYF. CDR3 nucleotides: TGTGCCAGCAGTGATAGGGAGGCCTACGAGCAGTACTTC.

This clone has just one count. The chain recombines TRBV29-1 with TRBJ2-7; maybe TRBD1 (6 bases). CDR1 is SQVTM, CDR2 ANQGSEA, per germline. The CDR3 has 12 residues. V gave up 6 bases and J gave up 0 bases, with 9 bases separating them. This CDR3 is CSVQGNSYEQYF. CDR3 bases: TGCAGCGTCCAGGGGAACTCCTACGAGCAGTACTTC.

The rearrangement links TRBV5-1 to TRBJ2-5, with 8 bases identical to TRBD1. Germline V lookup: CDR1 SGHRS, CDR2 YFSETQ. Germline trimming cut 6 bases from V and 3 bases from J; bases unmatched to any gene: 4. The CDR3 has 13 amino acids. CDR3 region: CASNQGAEETQYF. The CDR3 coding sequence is TGCGCCAGCAACCAGGGGGCCGAAGAGACCCAGTACTTC.

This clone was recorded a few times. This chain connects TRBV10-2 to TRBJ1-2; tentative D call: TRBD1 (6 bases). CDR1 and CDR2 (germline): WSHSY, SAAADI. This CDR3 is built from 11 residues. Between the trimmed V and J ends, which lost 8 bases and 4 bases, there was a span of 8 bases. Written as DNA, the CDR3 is TGCGCCAGCGGGGGCGGCTATGGCTACACCTTC. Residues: CASGGGYGYTF.

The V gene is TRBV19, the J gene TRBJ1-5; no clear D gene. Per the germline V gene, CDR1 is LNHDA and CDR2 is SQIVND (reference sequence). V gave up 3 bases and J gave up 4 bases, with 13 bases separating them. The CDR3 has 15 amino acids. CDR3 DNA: TGTGCCAGTAGTATTGGGAGAACCCAAAATCAGCCCCAGCATTTT. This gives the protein CASSIGRTQNQPQHF. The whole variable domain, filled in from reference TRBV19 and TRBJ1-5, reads DGGITQSPKYLFRKEGQNVTLSCEQNLNHDAMYWYRQDPGQGLRLIYYSQIVNDFQKGDIAEGYSVSREKKESFPLTVTSAQKNPTAFYLCASSIGRTQNQPQHFGDGTRLSIL.

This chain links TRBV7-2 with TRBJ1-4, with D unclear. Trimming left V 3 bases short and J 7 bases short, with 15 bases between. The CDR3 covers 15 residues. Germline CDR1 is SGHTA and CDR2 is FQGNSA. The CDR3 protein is CASSFQVEGSEKLFF. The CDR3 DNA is TGTGCCAGCAGCTTCCAGGTCGAGGGCTCTGAAAAACTGTTTTTT.

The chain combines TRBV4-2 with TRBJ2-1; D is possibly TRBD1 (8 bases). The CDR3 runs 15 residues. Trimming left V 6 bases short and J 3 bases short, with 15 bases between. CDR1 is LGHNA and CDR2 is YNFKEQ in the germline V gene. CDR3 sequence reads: CASSPTGGGYNEQFF. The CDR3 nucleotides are TGTGCCAGCAGTCCCACAGGGGGGGGCTACAATGAGCAGTTCTTC.

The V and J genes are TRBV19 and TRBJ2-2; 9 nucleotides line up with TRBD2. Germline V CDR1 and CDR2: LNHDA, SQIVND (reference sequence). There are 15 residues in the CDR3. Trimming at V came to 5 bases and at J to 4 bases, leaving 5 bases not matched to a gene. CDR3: CASSPGLASTGELFF. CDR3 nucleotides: TGTGCCAGTAGTCCCGGACTAGCGAGCACCGGGGAGCTGTTTTTT.

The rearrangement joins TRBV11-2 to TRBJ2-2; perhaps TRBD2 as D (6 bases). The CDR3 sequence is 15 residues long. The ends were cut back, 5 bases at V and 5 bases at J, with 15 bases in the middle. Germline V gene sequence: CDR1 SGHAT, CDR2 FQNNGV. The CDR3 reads CASSQSGGGTGELFF. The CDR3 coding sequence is TGTGCCAGCAGCCAAAGTGGGGGAGGTACCGGGGAGCTGTTTTTT.

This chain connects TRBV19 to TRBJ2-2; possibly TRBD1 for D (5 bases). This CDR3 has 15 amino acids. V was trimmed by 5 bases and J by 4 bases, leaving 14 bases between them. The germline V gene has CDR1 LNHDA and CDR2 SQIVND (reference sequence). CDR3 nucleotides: TGTGCCAGTAGTCGGACCCACCAGGGCACCGGGGAGCTGTTTTTT. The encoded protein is CASSRTHQGTGELFF.

The CDR3 region is CASSRSGTSGSEQYF. CDR3 bases: TGTGCCAGCAGCCGAAGTGGGACTAGCGGGAGCGAGCAGTACTTC. The J gene is TRBJ2-7, the V gene TRBV9, with TRBD2 identical over 14 bases. The CDR3 consists of 15 residues. Germline V lookup: CDR1 SGDLS, CDR2 YYNGEE. J was trimmed by 6 bases and V by 4 bases; bases with no gene match: 6.

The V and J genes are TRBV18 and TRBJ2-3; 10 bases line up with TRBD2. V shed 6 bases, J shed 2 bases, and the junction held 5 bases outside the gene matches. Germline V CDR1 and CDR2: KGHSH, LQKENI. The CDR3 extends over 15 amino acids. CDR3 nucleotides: TGTGCCAGCTCTCCTACTAGCGGGATCACAGATACGCAGTATTTT. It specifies CASSPTSGITDTQYF.

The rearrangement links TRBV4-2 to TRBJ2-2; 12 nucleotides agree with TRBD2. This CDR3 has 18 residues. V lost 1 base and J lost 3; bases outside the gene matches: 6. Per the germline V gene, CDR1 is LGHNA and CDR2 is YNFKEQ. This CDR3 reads CASSQGRTSGTHTGELFF. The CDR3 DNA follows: TGTGCCAGCAGCCAAGGAAGGACTAGCGGGACCCACACCGGGGAGCTGTTTTTT.

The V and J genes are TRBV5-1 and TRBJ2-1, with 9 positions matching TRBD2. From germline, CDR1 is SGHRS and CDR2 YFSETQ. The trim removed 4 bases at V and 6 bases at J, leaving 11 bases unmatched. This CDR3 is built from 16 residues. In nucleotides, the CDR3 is TGCGCCAGCAGCCCGATTAGCGGGAGTATCAGCAATGAGCAGTTCTTC. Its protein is CASSPISGSISNEQFF. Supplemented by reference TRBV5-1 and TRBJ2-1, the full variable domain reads KAGVTQTPRYLIKTRGQQVTLSCSPISGHRSVSWYQQTPGQGLQFLFEYFSETQRNKGNFPGRFSGRQFSNSRSEMNVSTLELGDSALYLCASSPISGSISNEQFFGPGTRLTVL.

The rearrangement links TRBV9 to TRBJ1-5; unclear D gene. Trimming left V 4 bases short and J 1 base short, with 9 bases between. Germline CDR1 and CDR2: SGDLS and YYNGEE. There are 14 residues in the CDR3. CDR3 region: CASSRGVSNQPQHF. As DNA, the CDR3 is TGTGCCAGCAGCCGAGGAGTAAGCAATCAGCCCCAGCATTTT.

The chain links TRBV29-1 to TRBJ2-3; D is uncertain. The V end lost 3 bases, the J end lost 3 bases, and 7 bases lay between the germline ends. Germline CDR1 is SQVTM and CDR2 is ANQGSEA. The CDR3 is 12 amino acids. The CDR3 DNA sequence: TGCAGCGTTGATGCGGATACAGATACGCAGTATTTT. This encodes CSVDADTDTQYF.

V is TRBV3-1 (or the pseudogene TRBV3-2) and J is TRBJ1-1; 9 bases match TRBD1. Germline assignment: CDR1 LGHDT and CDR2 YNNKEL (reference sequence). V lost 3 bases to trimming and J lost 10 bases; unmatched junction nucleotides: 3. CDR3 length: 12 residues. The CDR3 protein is CASSHQTGGAFF. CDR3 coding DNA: TGTGCCAGCAGCCACCAGACAGGGGGAGCTTTCTTT.